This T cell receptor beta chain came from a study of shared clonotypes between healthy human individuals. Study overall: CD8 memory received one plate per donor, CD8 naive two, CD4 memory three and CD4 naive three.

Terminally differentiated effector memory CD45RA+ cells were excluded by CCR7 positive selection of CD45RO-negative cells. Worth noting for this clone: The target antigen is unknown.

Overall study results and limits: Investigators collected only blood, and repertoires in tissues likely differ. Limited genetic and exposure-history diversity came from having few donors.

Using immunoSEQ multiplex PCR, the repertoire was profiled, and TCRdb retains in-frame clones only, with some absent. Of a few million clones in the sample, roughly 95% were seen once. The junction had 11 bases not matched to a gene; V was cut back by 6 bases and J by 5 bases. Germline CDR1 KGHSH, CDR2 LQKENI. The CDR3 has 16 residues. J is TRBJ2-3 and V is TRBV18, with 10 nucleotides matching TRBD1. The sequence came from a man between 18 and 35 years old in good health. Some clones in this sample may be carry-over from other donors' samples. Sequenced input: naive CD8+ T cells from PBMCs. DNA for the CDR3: TGTGCCAGCTCCCAAAATCGACAGGGGGCTATAGATACGCAGTATTTT. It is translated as CASSQNRQGAIDTQYF.